These 13 T cell receptor beta chains came from one sample sequenced in a study of memory CD4+ T cells and cytomegalovirus serostatus (dated by TCRdb to between 2017 and 2020). Single viable CD3+CD4+CD8-CD45RO+ cells were sorted as memory CD4+ T cells on a FACSAria II. The library came from the immunoSEQ multiplex PCR assay. The immuneACCESS repertoire file appears here via TCRdb, limited to in-frame rearrangements. These files lack a portion of the clones; in checked studies, under half of the deficit traces to unresolved V genes, and the cause of the others is not known. Counted in this sample were about 27,000 clones; more than 75% of them appeared once. The ten most abundant clones make up around 1.1% of the sample. Sequenced material: memory CD4+ T cells from blood. Source of these receptors: an adult in good health and CMV-seronegative.

V and J are TRBV5-1 and TRBJ1-1; TRBD1 is a possible D gene (5 bases). V lost 5 bases to trimming and J lost 0 bases, with 14 bases between them. The germline V gene has CDR1 SGHRS and CDR2 YFSETQ. The CDR3 length is 15 residues. The CDR3: CASRSLGTLNTEAFF. The CDR3 DNA reads as TGCGCCAGCAGGTCTCTCGGGACCTTGAACACTGAAGCTTTCTTT.

This chain joins TRBV5-1 and TRBJ1-1, with TRBD1 matching 7 bases. From germline, CDR1 is SGHRS and CDR2 YFSETQ. After removal of 4 bases from V and 0 bases from J, the junction contained 12 bases not matched to a gene. The CDR3 extends over 17 amino acids. The DNA of the CDR3 is TGCGCCAGCAGCCATGGACAGGAGCGATTCTTGAACACTGAAGCTTTCTTT. Translating gives CASSHGQERFLNTEAFF. The complete variable domain, with remaining parts taken from reference TRBV5-1 and TRBJ1-1, reads KAGVTQTPRYLIKTRGQQVTLSCSPISGHRSVSWYQQTPGQGLQFLFEYFSETQRNKGNFPGRFSGRQFSNSRSEMNVSTLELGDSALYLCASSHGQERFLNTEAFFGQGTRLTVV.

The chain links TRBV5-5 to TRBJ2-3; D is unclear. Germline CDR1 SGHKS, CDR2 YYEKEE (reference sequence). V was shortened by 5 bases and J by 5 bases, with 9 bases between the two germline ends. This CDR3 is built from 12 residues. CDR3 DNA sequence: TGTGCCAGCAGTCAGGAAGTAGATACGCAGTATTTT. Protein product: CASSQEVDTQYF. Full variable domain (missing parts from reference TRBV5-5 and TRBJ2-3): DAGVTQSPTHLIKTRGQQVTLRCSPISGHKSVSWYQQVLGQGPQFIFQYYEKEERGRGNFPDRFSARQFPNYSSELNVNALLLGDSALYLCASSQEVDTQYFGPGTRLTVL.

CDR3 bases: TGCGCCAGCAGCCAAGAGAGGGGCAGCGAGCACGCGCAGTACTTC. Encoded protein: CASSQERGSEHAQYF. The rearrangement joins TRBV4-3 to TRBJ2-7; D could derive from TRBD1 or TRBD2 (5 bases each). Trimming took 0 bases from V and 9 from J, leaving 18 bases between them. CDR3 size: 15 residues. Germline CDR1 reads LGHNA; CDR2 reads YSLEER.

Note on this clone: In the same sample, other DNA sequences code for this CDR3. The chain recombines TRBV10-1 with TRBJ2-3, with D hard to call. Germline CDR1 WNHNN, CDR2 SYGVQD (reference sequence). The CDR3 sequence is 14 residues long. V was pared by 2 bases and J by 0 bases, with 6 bases between. CDR3 coding DNA: TGCGCCAGCAGTGAGGCAGGTAGCACAGATACGCAGTATTTT. It codes for CASSEAGSTDTQYF.

This clone was detected only once. This chain uses TRBV27 with TRBJ1-2; D is undetermined. The CDR3 has 14 amino acids. The ends were cut back, 6 bases at V and 4 bases at J, with 15 bases in the middle. Germline assignment: CDR1 MNHEY and CDR2 SMNVEV (reference sequence). The CDR3 DNA follows: TGTGCCAGCAGGACCGGCAGAATAATCTATGGCTACACCTTC. Residues: CASRTGRIIYGYTF.

This clone was counted between two and nine times. The chain recombines TRBV4-1 with TRBJ1-2, with 8 bases aligning to TRBD1. CDR1 is MGHRA, CDR2 YSYEKL, per germline. V trimming: 2 bases; J trimming: 7 bases; junction bases outside the gene matches: 18. This CDR3 region has 18 residues. DNA of the CDR3: TGCGCCAGCAGCCAAAGTGGGACCCGGACAGGGAAGATGTCTGGCTACACCTTC. It codes for CASSQSGTRTGKMSGYTF.

This clone was observed a handful of times. This chain connects TRBV19 to TRBJ2-3; D gene uncertain. The V end was cut by 5 bases, the J end by 2 bases, with 8 bases between. Germline CDR1 LNHDA, CDR2 SQIVND (reference sequence). CDR3 length equals 13 residues. The CDR3, as DNA: TGTGCCAGTAGTGCGCAAACCACAGATACGCAGTATTTT. Translating gives CASSAQTTDTQYF.

Written as DNA, the CDR3 is TGTGCCAGCAGCTTACAGGGTAGCACAGATACGCAGTATTTT. Its translation: CASSLQGSTDTQYF. This rearrangement joins TRBV5-4 to TRBJ2-3; possibly TRBD1 for D (6 bases). Trimming stripped 2 bases from V and 0 bases from J, with 7 bases between. Germline V gene lookup returns CDR1 SGHNT and CDR2 YYREEE (reference sequence). The CDR3 is made up of 14 amino acids.

This clone was seen only a few times. The chain recombines TRBV7-2 with TRBJ1-5; no definite D call. Germline V lookup: CDR1 SGHTA, CDR2 FQGNSA. The CDR3 consists of 14 residues. V was clipped by 5 bases and J by 0 bases, with 8 bases between them. The CDR3 DNA follows: TGTGCCAGCAGCCCGAGTTATAGCAATCAGCCCCAGCATTTT. This sequence encodes CASSPSYSNQPQHF. The full variable domain, with the rest looked up from reference TRBV7-2 and TRBJ1-5, is GAGVSQSPSNKVTEKGKDVELRCDPISGHTALYWYRQSLGQGLEFLIYFQGNSAPDKSGLPSDRFSAERTGGSVSTLTIQRTQQEDSAVYLCASSPSYSNQPQHFGDGTRLSIL.

The sample holds a few counts of this clone. V usage is TRBV12-5 and J usage is TRBJ1-6, with no clear D. Trimming removed 5 bases at V and 4 bases at J, with 6 bases between. Germline CDR1 LGHNT, CDR2 FRNRAP. This CDR3 is 13 amino acids long. CDR3 DNA: TGTGCTAGTGGTGGCAGTTATAATTCACCCCTCCACTTT. Its translation: CASGGSYNSPLHF.

This clone has only a few counts. The gene calls are TRBV18 and TRBJ2-2; unclear D gene. Germline V gives CDR1 KGHSH, CDR2 LQKENI. Trimming left V 3 bases short and J 9 bases short, with 14 bases between. The CDR3 runs to 14 residues. As DNA, the CDR3 is TGTGCCAGCTCACCTCCCGCAGGTTCCCGGGAGCTGTTTTTT. Translated: CASSPPAGSRELFF.

The CDR3 loop reads CATRDGAGETQYF. DNA of the CDR3: TGTGCCACCCGGGACGGAGCCGGCGAGACCCAGTACTTC. This chain links TRBV2 with TRBJ2-5, with D possibly called TRBD1 or TRBD2 (5 bases each). Germline V gene sequence: CDR1 SNHLY, CDR2 FYNNEI. This CDR3 comprises 13 residues. V was trimmed by 10 bases and J by 5 bases, leaving 17 bases between them.